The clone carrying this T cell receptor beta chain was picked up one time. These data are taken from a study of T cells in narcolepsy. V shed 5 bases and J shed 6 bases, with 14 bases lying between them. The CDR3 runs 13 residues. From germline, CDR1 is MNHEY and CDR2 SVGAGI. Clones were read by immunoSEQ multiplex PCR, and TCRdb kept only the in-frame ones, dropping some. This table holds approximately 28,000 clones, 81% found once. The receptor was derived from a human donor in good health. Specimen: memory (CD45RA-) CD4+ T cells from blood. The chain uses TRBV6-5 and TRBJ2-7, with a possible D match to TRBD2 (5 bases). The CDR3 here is CASSEVQAGEQYF. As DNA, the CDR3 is TGTGCCAGCAGTGAAGTGCAGGCGGGCGAGCAGTACTTC.